One T cell receptor beta chain is described in this entry. Its antigen remains unidentified. The sample originates from a study of response to subunit inactivated influenza vaccine. TCRdb reprocessed the RT-PCR reads with MiXCR, giving one entry per CDR3 protein. The sample includes 700,000 to 800,000 distinct CDR3 sequences, under 20% of them seen just once. Germline V CDR1 and CDR2: SGHDN, FVKESK. The V and J ends lost 5 bases and 0 bases respectively, with 6 bases between them. The CDR3 contains 13 residues. General study findings and limits: Authors suggested few new T cells are recruited by each seasonal influenza vaccination.

The source was PBMCs from blood, collected roughly 5 days after vaccination. The sequence was obtained from a man aged 50 or older who received an inactivated influenza vaccine. V and J are TRBV14 and TRBJ2-3, with D unresolved. The DNA of the CDR3 is TGTGCCAGCAGCTACTACAGCACAGATACGCAGTATTTT. Translation: CASSYYSTDTQYF.